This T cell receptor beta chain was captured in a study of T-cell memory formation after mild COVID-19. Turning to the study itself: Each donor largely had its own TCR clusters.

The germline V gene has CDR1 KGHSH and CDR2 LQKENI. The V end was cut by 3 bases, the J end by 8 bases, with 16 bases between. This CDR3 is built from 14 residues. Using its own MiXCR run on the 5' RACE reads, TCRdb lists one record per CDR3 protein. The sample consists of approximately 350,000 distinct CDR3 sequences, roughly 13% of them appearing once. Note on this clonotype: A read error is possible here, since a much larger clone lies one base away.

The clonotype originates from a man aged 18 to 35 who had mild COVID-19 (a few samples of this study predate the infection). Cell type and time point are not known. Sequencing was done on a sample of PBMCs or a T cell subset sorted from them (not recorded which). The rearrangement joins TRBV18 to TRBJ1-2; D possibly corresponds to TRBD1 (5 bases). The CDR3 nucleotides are TGTGCCAGCTCACCCACCGGTGGGGCTGGCGGCTACACCTTC. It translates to CASSPTGGAGGYTF.